Listed here are 30 T cell receptor beta chains from one sample, sequenced in a study of cytomegalovirus exposure and HLA in healthy donors. Primers: 60 Vbeta forward and 13 Jbeta reverse. Some clones are missing from TCRdb's copy, which holds only in-frame ones; the method was immunoSEQ multiplex PCR. The sample shows around 220,000 clones, over 60% of them seen only once. What was sequenced was PBMCs. The receptors were gathered from a man aged 40-55 years in good health and CMV-seronegative.

J is TRBJ2-7 and V is TRBV27; possibly TRBD1 for D (6 bases). This CDR3 region has 15 residues. V shed 1 base and J shed 3 bases, with 13 bases lying between them. Per germline, CDR1 MNHEY and CDR2 SMNVEV (reference sequence). CDR3 in DNA: TGTGCCAGCAGTTTATATGCAGGGGATTTCTACGAGCAGTACTTC. Translated: CASSLYAGDFYEQYF.

Comment on this clone: At the DNA level, this CDR3 is encoded by other sequences in the same sample as well. The rearrangement joins TRBV4-2 to TRBJ2-3, with 12 bases aligning to TRBD2. The germline CDR1 and CDR2 sequences are LGHNA and YNFKEQ. This CDR3 contains 18 residues. V shed 4 bases and J 4 bases; nucleotides not matched to a gene: 12. The CDR3 DNA is TGTGCCAGCAGCCCTCCTGGGGGCACTAGCGGGGGGCCAGATACGCAGTATTTT. Translated, it gives CASSPPGGTSGGPDTQYF.

The chain employs TRBV10-3 and TRBJ2-1; TRBD1 matches 9 bases. The germline gives CDR1 ENHRY, CDR2 SYGVKD. The CDR3 is 15 residues long. V lost 2 bases and J lost 4; bases outside the gene matches: 3. The CDR3 spells CAISEGDRVYNEQFF. The CDR3 nucleotides are TGTGCCATCAGTGAGGGGGACAGGGTTTACAATGAGCAGTTCTTC.

The chain is built from TRBV9 and TRBJ1-1; 8 bases match TRBD1. Looked up from germline, CDR1 is SGDLS and CDR2 is YYNGEE. V lost 3 bases to trimming and J lost 0 bases; unmatched junction nucleotides: 7. There are 16 residues in the CDR3. The CDR3 DNA reads TGTGCCAGCAGCGCATTACCGGGACAGGTGAACACTGAAGCTTTCTTT. This translates into CASSALPGQVNTEAFF.

V is TRBV4-1 and J is TRBJ1-2; D is possibly TRBD1 (5 bases). The CDR3 has 14 residues. CDR1 is MGHRA, CDR2 YSYEKL, per germline. Trimming took 3 bases from V and 7 from J, leaving 15 bases between them. The CDR3 is CASSHLQTAFGYTF. The CDR3 DNA sequence: TGCGCCAGCAGCCACCTCCAGACAGCCTTTGGCTACACCTTC.

The J gene is TRBJ2-7, the V gene TRBV4-3, with 8 bases identical to TRBD1. J lost 10 bases, V lost 0 bases, and 11 bases had no gene match. Germline V gives CDR1 LGHNA, CDR2 YSLEER. The CDR3 totals 15 residues. CDR3 nucleotide sequence: TGCGCCAGCAGCCAAGATTTTTTGTCAGGGGGCCATCAGTACTTC. It translates to CASSQDFLSGGHQYF.

The table lists this clone with a count of one. The J gene is TRBJ1-1, the V gene TRBV29-1; TRBD1 matches at 7 bases. The CDR3 is made up of 14 amino acids. After removal of 6 bases from V and 5 bases from J, the junction contained 12 bases not matched to a gene. Germline V lookup: CDR1 SQVTM, CDR2 ANQGSEA. The CDR3 loop reads CSVSPDRVDTEAFF. DNA for the CDR3: TGCAGCGTCTCTCCCGACAGGGTGGATACTGAAGCTTTCTTT.

V usage is TRBV7-9 and J usage is TRBJ1-5, with 7 bases aligning to TRBD1. Trimming cost V 3 bases and J 4 bases; bases outside gene matches: 6. The germline V gene encodes CDR1 SEHNR and CDR2 FQNEAQ (reference sequence). This CDR3 contains 15 residues. DNA for the CDR3: TGTGCCAGCAGCTTTATGGGGACAGAGAATCAGCCCCAGCATTTT. Residues: CASSFMGTENQPQHF.

This clone was seen just once. The gene calls are TRBV7-2 and TRBJ1-2; 10 bases are a match to TRBD1. Germline V gene sequence: CDR1 SGHTA, CDR2 FQGNSA. The CDR3 has 16 amino acids. The V and J ends lost 5 bases and 2 bases, in that order; junction bases with no gene match: 8. The CDR3 protein is CASSPNPGQGNYGYTF. In DNA form, the CDR3 reads TGTGCCAGCAGCCCTAATCCGGGACAGGGGAACTATGGCTACACCTTC.

The V and J genes are TRBV7-9 and TRBJ1-4; D ambiguous. V was trimmed by 2 bases and J by 3 bases, leaving 16 bases between them. CDR3 size: 17 residues. CDR1 and CDR2 from the germline V gene are SEHNR and FQNEAQ (reference sequence). The CDR3 DNA reads as TGTGCCAGCAGCTTACGTGGGCGGGGTCTTGCTAATGAAAAACTGTTTTTT. Amino acid sequence: CASSLRGRGLANEKLFF.

This clone was seen just once. This chain joins TRBV6-4 and TRBJ2-5; maybe TRBD2 (5 bases). Germline V gene lookup returns CDR1 MRHNA and CDR2 SNTAGT. Deletions cut 2 bases from V and 3 bases from J, with 16 bases between. This CDR3 comprises 16 residues. DNA of the CDR3: TGTGCCAGCAGTGACGCCCCCCATCCGAGGGAAGAGACCCAGTACTTC. Translation: CASSDAPHPREETQYF.

The J gene is TRBJ2-7, the V gene TRBV15, with 8 nucleotides matching TRBD1. The V gene's germline CDR1 is LNHNV and CDR2 YYDKDF (reference sequence). Trimming removed 1 base from V and 5 bases from J; junction bases left unmatched: 13. This CDR3 spans 17 amino acids. CDR3 sequence reads: CATSRGGRTGFEDEQYF. Here the CDR3 DNA reads TGTGCCACCAGCAGAGGCGGAAGGACAGGGTTTGAGGACGAGCAGTACTTC.

This clone was counted a few times. The V gene is TRBV7-9, the J gene TRBJ1-2, with 9 bases aligning to TRBD1. Germline V gene data show CDR1 as SEHNR and CDR2 as FQNEAQ (reference sequence). The V segment lost 0 bases and the J segment 8 bases; nucleotides outside the gene matches: 4. The CDR3 contains 14 residues. Here the CDR3 DNA reads TGTGCCAGCAGCTTAGCGGGGACAGGGTGGGGCTACACCTTC. Encoded protein: CASSLAGTGWGYTF.

The V and J genes are TRBV6-5 and TRBJ1-1, with D possibly being TRBD1 (6 bases). Germline CDR1 MNHEY, CDR2 SVGAGI. The CDR3 totals 15 residues. V gave up 5 bases and J gave up 7 bases, with 20 bases separating them. The CDR3 loop reads CASSISGVGTNEAFF. DNA of the CDR3: TGTGCCAGCAGTATTTCAGGGGTCGGTACGAATGAAGCTTTCTTT.

This sequence joins TRBV5-1 and TRBJ2-3, with 8 nucleotides matching TRBD1. The junction had 13 bases not matched to a gene; V was cut back by 4 bases and J by 9 bases. CDR1 SGHRS and CDR2 YFSETQ come from the germline V gene. This CDR3 region has 15 residues. CDR3 sequence (DNA): TGCGCCAGCAGCCCGCGGACAGGGACCCAGGTCACGCAGTATTTT. Translated: CASSPRTGTQVTQYF.

With respect to this clone: Germline and junction disagree at one end, which may indicate a read error. The sample carries other DNA sequences with the same CDR3. The chain couples TRBV5-1 to TRBJ1-1; D is possibly TRBD1 (5 bases). The germline CDR1 and CDR2 sequences are SGHRS and YFSETQ. The CDR3 has 15 amino acids. CDR3 amino acids: CASSLARAPSTEAFF. The CDR3 DNA is TGCGCCAGTAGCTTGGCCAGGGCCCCGAGCACTGAAGCTTTCTTT.

This clone has more than one count but fewer than ten. The genes are TRBV4-3 and TRBJ2-7; D possibly corresponds to TRBD1 (6 bases). Germline values: CDR1 LGHNA, CDR2 YSLEER. The CDR3 is 17 residues long. Trimming took 0 bases from V and 0 from J, leaving 15 bases between them. The CDR3 region has the DNA TGCGCCAGCAGCCAAGATACGGCCAGGGGTATCTCCTACGAGCAGTACTTC. Its translation is CASSQDTARGISYEQYF.

V and J are TRBV4-2 and TRBJ2-3, with 8 bases matching TRBD2. Per germline, CDR1 LGHNA and CDR2 YNFKEQ. The CDR3 length is 17 residues. With V trimmed by 3 bases and J by 6 bases, 14 bases remained unmatched. The CDR3 DNA is TGTGCCAGCAGCCAGGTTACGATCGGGGGGGTTTCGGATACGCAGTATTTT. Protein sequence: CASSQVTIGGVSDTQYF.

The rearrangement uses TRBV9 and TRBJ1-1; unclear D gene. V lost 0 bases and J 2 bases, leaving 8 bases between the germline ends. Looked up from germline, CDR1 is SGDLS and CDR2 is YYNGEE. The CDR3 is made up of 14 amino acids. The DNA of the CDR3 is TGTGCCAGCAGCGTAGGGCCGACTAACACTGAAGCTTTCTTT. Its protein is CASSVGPTNTEAFF.

In its sample, this clone was seen once. V and J are TRBV28 and TRBJ2-3, with 10 bases identical to TRBD1. The length of the CDR3 is 16 residues. The V segment lost 5 bases and the J segment 3 bases; nucleotides outside the gene matches: 8. Germline V gene sequence: CDR1 MDHEN, CDR2 SYDVKM. The CDR3 loop is CASSASGQGLTDTQYF. CDR3 in DNA: TGTGCCAGCAGTGCTTCGGGACAGGGGTTGACAGATACGCAGTATTTT.

CDR3 coding DNA: TGTGCCTGGAGGGTCGGGTATGGCTACACCTTC. Amino acid sequence: CAWRVGYGYTF. The rearrangement links TRBV30 to TRBJ1-2; D gene unclear. V shed 3 bases and J shed 5 bases, with 7 bases lying between them. This CDR3 contains 11 residues. Per the germline V gene, CDR1 is GTSNPN and CDR2 is SVGIG (reference sequence).

The CDR3 coding sequence is TGTGCCAGCAGTTACGAGGGTGACTATGGCTACACCTTC. Translating it yields CASSYEGDYGYTF. V gene TRBV6-5 combines with J gene TRBJ1-2; D is uncertain. Germline V gene lookup returns CDR1 MNHEY and CDR2 SVGAGI. V dropped 2 bases and J dropped 3 bases, with 7 bases sitting between them. The CDR3 sequence is 13 residues long.

V gene TRBV27 combines with J gene TRBJ2-3; 7 bases line up with TRBD1. The length of the CDR3 is 14 residues. V shed 8 bases, J shed 2 bases, and the junction held 7 bases outside the gene matches. Germline CDR1 MNHEY, CDR2 SMNVEV (reference sequence). In DNA form, the CDR3 reads TGTGCCAGCCGACAGGGATTTGACACAGATACGCAGTATTTT. Its translation is CASRQGFDTDTQYF.

This chain links TRBV14 with TRBJ2-3; 8 bases map to TRBD2. The CDR3 consists of 18 residues. The ends lost 4 bases at V and 3 bases at J; junction bases unmatched: 15. CDR1 is SGHDN, CDR2 FVKESK, per germline. In nucleotides, the CDR3 is TGTGCCAGCAGCCCGGGAGGGTTTATGGGGGCCCCAACAGATACGCAGTATTTT. Protein sequence: CASSPGGFMGAPTDTQYF.

The rearrangement joins TRBV27 to TRBJ2-2; TRBD2 aligns across 14 bases. Per germline, CDR1 MNHEY and CDR2 SMNVEV (reference sequence). J gave up 7 bases and V 0 bases, and 7 bases lay outside the gene matches. The CDR3 loop spans 18 amino acids. CDR3 amino acids: CASSLSFRLAGGGGELFF. The CDR3 nucleotides read TGTGCCAGCAGTTTATCTTTCCGACTAGCGGGAGGGGGCGGGGAGCTGTTTTTT.

The chain links TRBV7-2 to TRBJ2-2; TRBD2 matches 11 bases. V gave up 5 bases and J gave up 7 bases; unmatched junction bases: 9. CDR1 is SGHTA, CDR2 FQGNSA, per germline. The CDR3 has 16 residues. The CDR3 sequence: CASSTRIAGGVGELFF. CDR3 nucleotide sequence: TGTGCCAGCAGCACCCGAATAGCGGGAGGGGTCGGGGAGCTGTTTTTT. Looking up the rest from reference TRBV7-2 and TRBJ2-2 gives the full variable domain: GAGVSQSPSNKVTEKGKDVELRCDPISGHTALYWYRQSLGQGLEFLIYFQGNSAPDKSGLPSDRFSAERTGGSVSTLTIQRTQQEDSAVYLCASSTRIAGGVGELFFGEGSRLTVL.

This clone was picked up one time. The chain has TRBV4-2 and TRBJ2-7; 10 bases align to TRBD2. The CDR3 consists of 16 residues. CDR1 and CDR2 from the germline V gene are LGHNA and YNFKEQ. The trim removed 0 bases at V and 0 bases at J, leaving 2 bases unmatched. The CDR3 nucleotides are TGTGCCAGCAGCCAAGAACTAGCGGGACACTCCTACGAGCAGTACTTC. It specifies CASSQELAGHSYEQYF.

This chain connects TRBV10-3 to TRBJ2-7; 7 bases agree with TRBD2. CDR3 length equals 12 residues. Losses at the gene ends were 2 bases for V and 7 bases for J; bases not matched to a gene: 2. Germline assignment: CDR1 ENHRY and CDR2 SYGVKD. The CDR3 protein is CAISETGGEQYF. The CDR3 nucleotides read TGTGCCATCAGTGAGACCGGGGGGGAGCAGTACTTC.

The CDR3 coding sequence is TGTGCCAGCAGCTCCCGAGGGAGGGGTCAAGAGACCCAGTACTTC. It specifies CASSSRGRGQETQYF. The chain uses TRBV5-6 and TRBJ2-5, with 7 nucleotides matching TRBD2. CDR3 length: 15 residues. V was clipped by 3 bases and J by 2 bases; unmatched bases: 7. Per germline, CDR1 SGHDT and CDR2 YYEEEE.

This chain uses TRBV27 with TRBJ2-7; 7 nucleotides match TRBD1. The CDR3 has 15 amino acids. The germline V gene has CDR1 MNHEY and CDR2 SMNVEV (reference sequence). The V segment lost 4 bases and the J segment 3 bases; nucleotides outside the gene matches: 9. Here the CDR3 reads CASSSRGQPNYEQYF. CDR3 DNA: TGTGCCAGCAGTTCCCGGGGACAGCCTAACTACGAGCAGTACTTC.